The present T cell receptor (beta chain) was sequenced within a study of T cells in Graves' hyperthyroidism and ophthalmopathy (dated by TCRdb to about 2019). Turning to the overall study: Peripheral blood was collected at initial diagnosis, before any treatment. TCR V-J signatures able to tell the groups apart were searched for in a discovery cohort of approximately 95 patients, of whom around 43 had Graves' ophthalmopathy and some 60 had stable Graves' hyperthyroidism. An independent validation cohort of around 20 hyperthyroidism patients and roughly 16 patients who later progressed to ophthalmopathy tested prospective prediction of ophthalmopathy. The roughly 91 discovery patients were randomly divided into training and test sets at a 7:3 ratio. The study also compared thyroid tissue and blood T-cell repertoires from about six Graves' hyperthyroidism patients. Following sampling, methimazole starting at 30 mg daily was given to hyperthyroidism patients, and high-dose intravenous methylprednisolone was given to ophthalmopathy patients. The paper reports TCR Vbeta CDR3 sequencing of 140 or so peripheral blood samples: under 45 ophthalmopathy, about 75 hyperthyroidism and around 17 progressor patients. Here is what the overall study found, with its caveats: In validation, the model predicted progression to ophthalmopathy a median of around six months before onset, with roughly 71% sensitivity and roughly 73% specificity. Most expanded thyroid clonotypes (frequency above 0.001) were also detected in blood, a finding suggesting that blood repertoires may reflect thyroid immune responses. A 13 V-J signature model separated ophthalmopathy from stable hyperthyroidism, with 87.88% sensitivity and roughly 81% specificity in cross-validation and 80%/75% in testing. No statistical method was used to fix the sample size in advance, and group allocation was not hidden from the investigators.

Hyperthyroidism patients were newly diagnosed, had a disease duration of under 2 months, and were aged 18 to 65 years. Any patient with an uncontrolled infection, another autoimmune disease, pregnancy or lactation was excluded. Clinical symptoms, serum thyroxine and TRAb, thyroid ultrasound, and orbital computed tomography formed the basis for the diagnoses. Blood from progressor patients was collected at the time of first diagnosis with hyperthyroidism, before any ophthalmopathy symptoms had appeared. PBMCs were isolated from about 9.1 ml of fresh peripheral blood by Ficoll-Paque density gradient centrifugation. Progressor patients were initially diagnosed with Graves' hyperthyroidism and developed ophthalmopathy during follow-up. Total RNA was extracted using Trizol reagent, and RNA quality was assessed on an Agilent 2100 Bioanalyzer. Reading from cysteine to phenylalanine, the CDR3 counts 13 amino acids. Only the CDR3 DNA stays, 39 bases, in frame from base 1. V lost 4 bases and J lost 7 bases, and the count of bases not matched to a germline gene is 6. CDR1 and CDR2, per the germline V gene (reference sequence), are LNHNV and YYDKDF.

Amplification of TCR beta CDR3 regions was carried out from RNA transcripts. A first-round RT-PCR of the TCR CDR3 used the HTBI primer set with the Qiagen OneStep RT-PCR kit. A second multiplex PCR round built the libraries, followed by size selection and purification. The libraries were sequenced on an Illumina HiSeq2000 using paired-end 100 bp reads. On the authors' methods: Raw data were processed with SOAPnuke, discarding reads with adapters, uncalled bases, mean Phred below 15, or no exact constant-primer or identifier match. High-quality paired reads were merged with COPE v1.2.5, and unique nucleotide sequences were defined as clonotypes. MiTCR v1.1 was used to align the clonotypes against IMGT TRBV, TRBD and TRBJ reference segments. The analysis was restricted to V-J combinations with a frequency above 0.0001, which together covered just over 99% of the repertoires. The TCS score was defined as the ratio of F50 (clonal expansion) to E x V (chaos), calculated using BLOSUM62-based TCRdist between CDR3 peptides within each V-J. Welch's t-statistics and random forest reduced around 520 V-J features to roughly 13, which were used in a naive Bayes classifier (R e1071). TCRdb cleaned the public reads at Q25 with fastp, built clones with MiXCR and kept in-frame beta chains. Duplicate CDR3 protein sequences are folded into a single record with the most common DNA and genes. The V and J calls, along with clone size, are taken from TCRdb and not from the paper's own processing. The sample has around 700,000 distinct CDR3 sequences on record, 18% of them singletons. The ten largest clones add up to around 15% of the sample.

Ten or more counts support this clonotype. It has no known antigen specificity. No base-level quality is on record; no much larger clone is a single base apart. The receptor was isolated from a woman between 50 and 59 years old with Graves' hyperthyroidism that later progressed to Graves' ophthalmopathy. Sequenced: blood. The V and J genes are TRBV15 and TRBJ1-1; 7 central nucleotides agree with TRBD1. The DNA sequence follows: TGTGCCACCAGCATAACAGGGGACCTTGAAGCTTTCTTT. It translates to CATSITGDLEAFF.